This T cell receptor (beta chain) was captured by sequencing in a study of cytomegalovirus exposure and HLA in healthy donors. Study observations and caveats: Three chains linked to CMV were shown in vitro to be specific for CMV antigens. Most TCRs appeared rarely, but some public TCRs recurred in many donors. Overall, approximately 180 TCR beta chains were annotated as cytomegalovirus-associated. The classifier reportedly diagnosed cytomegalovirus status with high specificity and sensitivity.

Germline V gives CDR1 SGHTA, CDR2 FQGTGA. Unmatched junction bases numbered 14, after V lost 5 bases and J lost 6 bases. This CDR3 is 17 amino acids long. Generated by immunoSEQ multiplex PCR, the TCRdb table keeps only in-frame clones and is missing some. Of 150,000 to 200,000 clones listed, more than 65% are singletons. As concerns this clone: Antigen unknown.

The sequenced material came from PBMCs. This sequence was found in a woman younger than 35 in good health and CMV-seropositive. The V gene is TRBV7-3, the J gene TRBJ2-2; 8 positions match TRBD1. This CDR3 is CASSPDRERGVAGELFF. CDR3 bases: TGTGCCAGCAGCCCGGACAGGGAAAGGGGGGTCGCCGGGGAGCTGTTTTTT.